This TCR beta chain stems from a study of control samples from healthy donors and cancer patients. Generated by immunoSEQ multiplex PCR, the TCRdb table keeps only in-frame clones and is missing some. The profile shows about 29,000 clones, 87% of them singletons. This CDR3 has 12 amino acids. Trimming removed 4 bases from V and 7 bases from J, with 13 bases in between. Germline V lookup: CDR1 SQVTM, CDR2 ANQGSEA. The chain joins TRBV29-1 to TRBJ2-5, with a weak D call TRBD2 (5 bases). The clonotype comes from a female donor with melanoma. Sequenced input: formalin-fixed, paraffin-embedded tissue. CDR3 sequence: CSVGCGPGTQYF. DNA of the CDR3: TGCAGCGTTGGATGCGGGCCTGGGACCCAGTACTTC.